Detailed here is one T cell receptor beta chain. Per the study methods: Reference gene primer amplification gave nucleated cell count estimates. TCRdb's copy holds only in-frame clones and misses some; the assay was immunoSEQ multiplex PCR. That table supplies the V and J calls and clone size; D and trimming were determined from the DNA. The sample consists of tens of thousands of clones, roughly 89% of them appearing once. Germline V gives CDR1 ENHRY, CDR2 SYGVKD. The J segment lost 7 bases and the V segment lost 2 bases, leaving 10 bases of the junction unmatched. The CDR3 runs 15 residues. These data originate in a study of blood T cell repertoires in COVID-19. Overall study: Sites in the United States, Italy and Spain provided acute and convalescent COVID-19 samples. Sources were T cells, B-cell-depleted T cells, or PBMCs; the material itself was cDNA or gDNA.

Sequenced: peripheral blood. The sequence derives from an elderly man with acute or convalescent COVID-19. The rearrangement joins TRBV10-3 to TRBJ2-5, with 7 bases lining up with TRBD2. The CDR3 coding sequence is TGTGCCATCAGTGAGAGCAAGGGAGGGGTCTTGACCCAGTACTTC. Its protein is CAISESKGGVLTQYF.